Listed below are T cell receptor beta chains from one sample, sequenced in a study of vaccination and CD4 T cells after COVID-19. These receptors' targets are unknown. TCRdb re-analysed the PCR reads in MiXCR, keeping a single row per CDR3 protein. The table has 10,000 or so distinct CDR3 sequences, about 35% seen once. The specimen was CD4+ T cells from blood, cultured in vitro. These receptors were taken from a human donor in good health. The CDR3 runs from the conserved cysteine through the conserved F or W. The order of the fields is J gene, V gene, D gene, clone size, CDR3 protein, CDR3 DNA. A D gene is named only where the DNA matches it firmly. Clone size is shown for a subset of rows, as once, few, many or a class of expanded clone.

J gene: TRBJ2-3
V gene: TRBV2
D gene: TRBD2
clone size: -
CDR3 protein: CASNTWGGGRARRTQYF
CDR3 DNA: TGTGCCAGCAATACCTGGGGGGGCGGGAGGGCCCGGCGTACGCAGTATTTT

J gene: TRBJ2-1
V gene: TRBV20-1
D gene: -
clone size: -
CDR3 protein: CSARAGAGPYNEQFF
CDR3 DNA: TGCAGTGCTAGGGCGGGGGCGGGACCCTACAATGAGCAGTTCTTC

J gene: TRBJ1-5
V gene: TRBV7-8
D gene: -
clone size: -
CDR3 protein: CASSSPRGRDQPQHF
CDR3 DNA: TGTGCCAGCAGCTCCCCTAGGGGGAGGGATCAGCCCCAGCATTTT

J gene: TRBJ2-1
V gene: TRBV7-2
D gene: TRBD2
clone size: -
CDR3 protein: CASSLVGTAMRSSGANEQFF
CDR3 DNA: TGTGCCAGCAGCTTAGTTGGGACGGCGATGCGGTCTAGCGGAGCTAATGAGCAGTTCTTC

J gene: TRBJ1-1
V gene: TRBV7-2
D gene: -
clone size: few
CDR3 protein: CASSSTGMGTEAFF
CDR3 DNA: TGTGCCAGCAGCTCGACCGGAATGGGCACTGAAGCTTTCTTT

J gene: TRBJ1-5
V gene: TRBV20-1
D gene: TRBD1
clone size: few
CDR3 protein: CSARARTGFTHQPQHF
CDR3 DNA: TGCAGTGCTAGAGCCCGGACAGGCTTCACCCACCAGCCCCAGCATTTT

J gene: TRBJ1-6
V gene: TRBV6-5
D gene: -
clone size: -
CDR3 protein: CASSYGAGEYNSPLHF
CDR3 DNA: TGTGCCAGCAGTTACGGGGCAGGGGAATATAATTCACCCCTCCACTTT

J gene: TRBJ2-1
V gene: TRBV6-4
D gene: -
clone size: few
CDR3 protein: CASPGRASHPYNEQFF
CDR3 DNA: TGTGCCAGTCCCGGGCGGGCTAGCCACCCCTACAATGAGCAGTTCTTC

J gene: TRBJ2-1
V gene: TRBV6-2/TRBV6-3
D gene: TRBD2
clone size: -
CDR3 protein: CASSRGGGEQFF
CDR3 DNA: TGTGCCAGCAGCCGCGGGGGGGGTGAGCAGTTCTTC

J gene: TRBJ2-3
V gene: TRBV20-1
D gene: -
clone size: -
CDR3 protein: CSAVGGGSTDTQYF
CDR3 DNA: TGCAGTGCTGTCGGCGGAGGTAGCACAGATACGCAGTATTTT

J gene: TRBJ2-5
V gene: TRBV10-1
D gene: -
clone size: -
CDR3 protein: CASREWDGPNYQETQYF
CDR3 DNA: TGCGCCAGCAGAGAATGGGACGGACCGAACTACCAAGAGACCCAGTACTTC

J gene: TRBJ2-1
V gene: TRBV28
D gene: -
clone size: -
CDR3 protein: CASSSTRASREQFF
CDR3 DNA: TGTGCCAGCAGTTCCACTCGTGCGTCGCGAGAGCAGTTCTTC

J gene: TRBJ2-2
V gene: TRBV4-1
D gene: -
clone size: -
CDR3 protein: CASSLGPAKVGTGELFF
CDR3 DNA: TGCGCCAGCAGCCTCGGACCAGCGAAGGTTGGCACCGGGGAGCTGTTTTTT

J gene: TRBJ1-1
V gene: TRBV7-8
D gene: -
clone size: -
CDR3 protein: CASSPYRFAGVNTEAFF
CDR3 DNA: TGTGCCAGCAGCCCCTACCGTTTCGCGGGGGTGAACACTGAAGCTTTCTTT

J gene: TRBJ2-7
V gene: TRBV15
D gene: -
clone size: -
CDR3 protein: CATSPRGQASSYEQYF
CDR3 DNA: TGTGCCACCAGCCCCCGAGGCCAAGCTAGCTCCTACGAGCAGTACTTC

J gene: TRBJ2-3
V gene: TRBV4-1
D gene: TRBD2
clone size: -
CDR3 protein: CASSTSGLAGETDTQYF
CDR3 DNA: TGCGCCAGCAGCACATCGGGACTAGCGGGAGAAACAGATACGCAGTATTTT

J gene: TRBJ2-7
V gene: TRBV29-1
D gene: TRBD2
clone size: -
CDR3 protein: CSGGTSGRSYEQYF
CDR3 DNA: TGCAGTGGAGGTACTAGCGGGAGGTCCTACGAGCAGTACTTC

J gene: TRBJ2-6
V gene: TRBV6-5
D gene: TRBD2
clone size: -
CDR3 protein: CASSYGTSGANVLTF
CDR3 DNA: TGTGCCAGCAGTTACGGGACTAGTGGGGCCAACGTCCTGACTTTC

J gene: TRBJ1-3
V gene: TRBV28
D gene: -
clone size: -
CDR3 protein: CASSPRDFRNTIYF
CDR3 DNA: TGTGCCAGCAGTCCTCGGGACTTTCGAAACACCATATATTTT

J gene: TRBJ2-1
V gene: TRBV6-1
D gene: -
clone size: few
CDR3 protein: CASSEYRSSDYNEQFF
CDR3 DNA: TGTGCCAGCAGTGAATATAGGTCTAGCGATTACAATGAGCAGTTCTTC

J gene: TRBJ2-1
V gene: TRBV6-1
D gene: TRBD2
clone size: -
CDR3 protein: CASKRLAGAYNEQFF
CDR3 DNA: TGTGCCAGCAAGAGACTAGCGGGAGCCTACAATGAGCAGTTCTTC

J gene: TRBJ1-6
V gene: TRBV30
D gene: -
clone size: -
CDR3 protein: CAWSGKGGSPLHF
CDR3 DNA: TGTGCCTGGAGTGGCAAGGGGGGATCACCCCTCCACTTT

J gene: TRBJ2-1
V gene: TRBV5-1
D gene: -
clone size: -
CDR3 protein: CASSTSGLHEQFF
CDR3 DNA: TGCGCCAGCAGCACCTCAGGGTTGCATGAGCAGTTCTTC

J gene: TRBJ2-7
V gene: TRBV7-9
D gene: -
clone size: -
CDR3 protein: CASSPKGPNYEQYF
CDR3 DNA: TGTGCCAGCAGCCCGAAAGGACCGAACTACGAGCAGTACTTC

J gene: TRBJ1-1
V gene: TRBV20-1
D gene: -
clone size: few
CDR3 protein: CSARDQGSLNTEAFF
CDR3 DNA: TGCAGTGCTAGAGATCAGGGGTCCCTGAACACTGAAGCTTTCTTT

J gene: TRBJ1-5
V gene: TRBV28
D gene: TRBD1
clone size: -
CDR3 protein: CASRFLSGGSNQPQHF
CDR3 DNA: TGTGCCAGCCGGTTTCTTTCAGGGGGAAGCAATCAGCCCCAGCATTTT

J gene: TRBJ1-5
V gene: TRBV20-1
D gene: TRBD1
clone size: medium-sized
CDR3 protein: CSAWTGVNQPQHF
CDR3 DNA: TGCAGTGCCTGGACAGGGGTGAATCAGCCCCAGCATTTT

J gene: TRBJ2-1
V gene: TRBV20-1
D gene: TRBD1
clone size: -
CDR3 protein: CSATTDRGGGNEQFF
CDR3 DNA: TGCAGTGCTACGACGGACAGGGGAGGGGGCAATGAGCAGTTCTTC

J gene: TRBJ2-7
V gene: TRBV20-1
D gene: -
clone size: few
CDR3 protein: CSARGQGYEQYF
CDR3 DNA: TGCAGTGCTAGAGGTCAGGGGTACGAGCAGTACTTC

J gene: TRBJ1-2
V gene: TRBV7-8
D gene: TRBD1
clone size: medium-sized
CDR3 protein: CASSLAAGGNYGYTF
CDR3 DNA: TGTGCCAGCAGCTTAGCAGCAGGGGGCAACTATGGCTACACCTTC

J gene: TRBJ1-2
V gene: TRBV6-5
D gene: TRBD1
clone size: -
CDR3 protein: CASSYRTGDYGYTF
CDR3 DNA: TGTGCCAGCAGTTACCGTACAGGGGACTATGGCTACACCTTC

J gene: TRBJ2-3
V gene: TRBV19
D gene: -
clone size: -
CDR3 protein: CASTPSDTDTQYF
CDR3 DNA: TGTGCCAGTACCCCCTCGGACACAGATACGCAGTATTTT

J gene: TRBJ1-2
V gene: TRBV29-1
D gene: -
clone size: -
CDR3 protein: CSVERAASAGYTF
CDR3 DNA: TGCAGCGTTGAAAGGGCCGCATCTGCTGGCTACACCTTC

J gene: TRBJ2-7
V gene: TRBV6-2/TRBV6-3
D gene: TRBD1
clone size: -
CDR3 protein: CAGRDQGAPLSEQYF
CDR3 DNA: TGTGCCGGTCGAGATCAGGGGGCTCCTCTAAGCGAGCAGTACTTC

J gene: TRBJ2-2
V gene: TRBV12-3/TRBV12-4
D gene: TRBD2
clone size: -
CDR3 protein: CASRPGLTGELFF
CDR3 DNA: TGTGCCAGCAGACCGGGACTAACCGGGGAGCTGTTTTTT

J gene: TRBJ2-7
V gene: TRBV14
D gene: TRBD1
clone size: -
CDR3 protein: CASSQDLGGQGHF
CDR3 DNA: TGTGCCAGCAGCCAAGATCTAGGGGGACAGGGGCACTTC

J gene: TRBJ1-4
V gene: TRBV7-6
D gene: -
clone size: -
CDR3 protein: CASSLNVPTLNEKLFF
CDR3 DNA: TGTGCCAGCAGCTTAAACGTGCCCACGCTTAATGAAAAACTGTTTTTT

J gene: TRBJ2-7
V gene: TRBV10-1
D gene: TRBD2
clone size: few
CDR3 protein: CASSEGLMRLAGGGVYEQYF
CDR3 DNA: TGCGCCAGCAGTGAGGGACTGATGCGGCTAGCGGGAGGAGGGGTCTACGAGCAGTACTTC

J gene: TRBJ1-4
V gene: TRBV20-1
D gene: -
clone size: -
CDR3 protein: CSARGGVSAPEKLFF
CDR3 DNA: TGCAGTGCTAGGGGAGGGGTAAGCGCCCCGGAAAAACTGTTTTTT

J gene: TRBJ1-2
V gene: TRBV12-5
D gene: -
clone size: -
CDR3 protein: CASGLVLGSGYTF
CDR3 DNA: TGTGCTAGTGGTTTGGTATTAGGGTCTGGCTACACCTTC

J gene: TRBJ2-3
V gene: TRBV11-2
D gene: -
clone size: few
CDR3 protein: CASSLDDTTDTQYF
CDR3 DNA: TGTGCCAGCAGCCTCGACGACACCACAGATACGCAGTATTTT

J gene: TRBJ2-1
V gene: TRBV7-2
D gene: TRBD2
clone size: -
CDR3 protein: CASSQGLAHNEQFF
CDR3 DNA: TGTGCCAGCAGCCAGGGACTAGCGCACAATGAGCAGTTCTTC

J gene: TRBJ2-7
V gene: TRBV25-1
D gene: TRBD1
clone size: once
CDR3 protein: CASSERQGADEQYF
CDR3 DNA: TGTGCCAGCAGTGAGAGGCAGGGGGCCGACGAGCAGTACTTC

J gene: TRBJ1-1
V gene: TRBV19
D gene: -
clone size: -
CDR3 protein: CATLRYTEAFF
CDR3 DNA: TGTGCCACCCTCCGGTACACTGAAGCTTTCTTT

J gene: TRBJ2-6
V gene: TRBV6-2/TRBV6-3
D gene: -
clone size: -
CDR3 protein: CASSYGLGQNSGANVLTF
CDR3 DNA: TGTGCCAGCAGTTACGGACTTGGCCAAAACTCTGGGGCCAACGTCCTGACTTTC

J gene: TRBJ1-2
V gene: TRBV10-2
D gene: -
clone size: -
CDR3 protein: CASKAGYGYTF
CDR3 DNA: TGCGCCAGCAAGGCCGGCTATGGCTACACCTTC

J gene: TRBJ1-5
V gene: TRBV2
D gene: -
clone size: -
CDR3 protein: CASSEEGGQPQHF
CDR3 DNA: TGTGCCAGCAGTGAAGAGGGAGGTCAGCCCCAGCATTTT

J gene: TRBJ2-2
V gene: TRBV20-1
D gene: -
clone size: -
CDR3 protein: CSAREPRNTGELFF
CDR3 DNA: TGCAGTGCTAGAGAACCAAGGAACACCGGGGAGCTGTTTTTT

J gene: TRBJ2-5
V gene: TRBV20-1
D gene: -
clone size: few
CDR3 protein: CSAVRRVVEETQYF
CDR3 DNA: TGCAGTGCTGTCAGGCGGGTTGTAGAAGAGACCCAGTACTTC

J gene: TRBJ2-1
V gene: TRBV4-1
D gene: -
clone size: -
CDR3 protein: CASSRDSYNEQFF
CDR3 DNA: TGCGCCAGCAGTAGGGATTCCTACAATGAGCAGTTCTTC

J gene: TRBJ2-1
V gene: TRBV6-2/TRBV6-3
D gene: TRBD2
clone size: few
CDR3 protein: CASSQLAGLYNEQFF
CDR3 DNA: TGTGCCAGCAGCCAACTAGCGGGCCTCTACAATGAGCAGTTCTTC

J gene: TRBJ1-2
V gene: TRBV5-1
D gene: TRBD1
clone size: -
CDR3 protein: CASSLGTAGYTF
CDR3 DNA: TGCGCCAGCAGCTTAGGGACAGCTGGCTACACCTTC

J gene: TRBJ2-7
V gene: TRBV15
D gene: TRBD1
clone size: -
CDR3 protein: CATSTGGTGGTF
CDR3 DNA: TGTGCCACCAGCACGGGCGGGACAGGGGGGACCTTC

J gene: TRBJ2-1
V gene: TRBV7-3
D gene: TRBD2
clone size: few
CDR3 protein: CASSSGLAREQFF
CDR3 DNA: TGTGCCAGCAGCTCGGGACTAGCTCGTGAGCAGTTCTTC

J gene: TRBJ2-1
V gene: TRBV12-3/TRBV12-4
D gene: -
clone size: -
CDR3 protein: CASSLVTVSYNEQFF
CDR3 DNA: TGTGCCAGCAGTCTCGTAACAGTCTCCTACAATGAGCAGTTCTTC

J gene: TRBJ2-2
V gene: TRBV7-9
D gene: TRBD1
clone size: -
CDR3 protein: CASSPPDRDFTGELFF
CDR3 DNA: TGTGCCAGCAGCCCACCGGACAGGGACTTCACCGGGGAGCTGTTTTTT

J gene: TRBJ2-5
V gene: TRBV6-2/TRBV6-3
D gene: TRBD2
clone size: -
CDR3 protein: CASSLSGTSRGETQYF
CDR3 DNA: TGTGCCAGCAGTCTCAGCGGGACTAGTCGAGGGGAGACCCAGTACTTC

J gene: TRBJ2-1
V gene: TRBV6-2/TRBV6-3
D gene: TRBD2
clone size: few
CDR3 protein: CASGLAGAEQFF
CDR3 DNA: TGTGCCAGCGGGCTAGCGGGAGCCGAGCAGTTCTTC